The entry below describes one TCR beta chain. Its target is not known. Here immunoSEQ multiplex PCR was the method, and the copy in TCRdb shows in-frame clones only, minus some. The data show almost 5,000 clones, over 75% seen once. This specimen comes from a study of immune evolution from preneoplasia to lung adenocarcinoma. General observations from the study: Top clone frequencies peaked in normal lung, apparently declining through invasive adenocarcinoma.

This receptor was taken from a person between 50 and 70 years old with lung adenocarcinoma. The sequenced sample consisted of FFPE minimally invasive lung adenocarcinoma tissue.

This CDR3 is CASSLGGGVYEQYF. The CDR3 DNA reads as TGTGCCAGCAGCTTAGGAGGGGGAGTATACGAGCAGTACTTC. This chain connects TRBV7-9 to TRBJ2-7, with a weak D call TRBD1 (6 bases). The CDR3 consists of 14 residues. Per the germline V gene, CDR1 is SEHNR and CDR2 is FQNEAQ (reference sequence). V lost 1 base and J 4 bases, leaving 11 bases between the germline ends.